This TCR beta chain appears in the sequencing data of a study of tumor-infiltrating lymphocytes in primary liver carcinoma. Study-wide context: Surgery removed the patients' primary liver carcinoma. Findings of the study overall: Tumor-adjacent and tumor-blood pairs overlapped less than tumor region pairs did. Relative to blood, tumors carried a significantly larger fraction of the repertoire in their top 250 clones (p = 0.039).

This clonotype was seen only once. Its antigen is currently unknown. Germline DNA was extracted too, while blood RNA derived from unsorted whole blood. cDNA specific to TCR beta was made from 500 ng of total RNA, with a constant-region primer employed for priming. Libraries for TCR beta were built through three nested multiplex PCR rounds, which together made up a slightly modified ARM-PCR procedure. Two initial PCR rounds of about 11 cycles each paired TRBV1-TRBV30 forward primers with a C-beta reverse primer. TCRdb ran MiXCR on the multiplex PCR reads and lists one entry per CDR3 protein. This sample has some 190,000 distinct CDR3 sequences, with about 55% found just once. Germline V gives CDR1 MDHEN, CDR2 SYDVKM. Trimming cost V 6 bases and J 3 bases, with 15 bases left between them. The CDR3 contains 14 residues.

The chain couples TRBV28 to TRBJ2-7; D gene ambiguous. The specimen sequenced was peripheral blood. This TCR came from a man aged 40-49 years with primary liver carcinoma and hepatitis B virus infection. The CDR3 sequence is CASSSVERRYEQYF. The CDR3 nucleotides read TGTGCCAGCAGCTCCGTTGAGCGCCGCTACGAGCAGTACTTC.